This paragraph reports one TCR beta chain. This entry comes from a study of long-term antiretroviral therapy in people with HIV. V was cut by 4 bases and J by 4 bases, with 10 bases left in between. CDR3 length equals 14 residues. Germline CDR1 SGHTA, CDR2 FQGNSA. The run of the v3.0 immunoSEQ assay was at survey level. Assay used: immunoSEQ multiplex PCR; TCRdb lists only in-frame clones, some missing. The repertoire includes around 28,000 clones, 85% to 90% of them detected once, and 4.8% sits in the top ten. The rearrangement links TRBV7-2 to TRBJ2-2, with D possibly TRBD2 on 5 matching bases. The sample was unsorted PBMCs, taken 0.8 years after starting antiretroviral therapy. This receptor was obtained from a woman in her twenties or thirties with HIV. In DNA, the CDR3 is TGTGCCAGCAGCTCCCGGAGGATCACCGGGGAGCTGTTTTTT. It specifies CASSSRRITGELFF.